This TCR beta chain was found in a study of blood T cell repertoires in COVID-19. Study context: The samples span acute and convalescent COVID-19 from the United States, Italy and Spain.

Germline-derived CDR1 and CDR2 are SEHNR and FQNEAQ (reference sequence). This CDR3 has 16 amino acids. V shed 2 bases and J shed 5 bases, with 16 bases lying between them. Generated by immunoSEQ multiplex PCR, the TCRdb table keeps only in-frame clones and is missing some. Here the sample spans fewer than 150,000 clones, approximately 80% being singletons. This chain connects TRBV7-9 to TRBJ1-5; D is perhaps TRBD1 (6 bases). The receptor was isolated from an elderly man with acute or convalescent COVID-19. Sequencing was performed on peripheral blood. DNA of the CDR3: TGTGCCAGCAGCTTATCAGGGGCGCGAGGCCATCAGCCCCAGCATTTT. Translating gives CASSLSGARGHQPQHF.